This TCR beta chain is drawn from a study of T cells expressing NK-cell markers. Looking at the study overall: Out of eight donors sequenced, seven tested HCMV-seropositive and the remaining one seronegative.

Germline assignment: CDR1 SGHNT and CDR2 YENEEA. The length of the CDR3 is 17 residues. After re-calling the 5' RACE reads, TCRdb lists one entry per CDR3 protein, DNA absent. This sample's table reports 440,000 or so distinct CDR3 sequences. The sequencing sample was made of blood T cells: a sorted CD56 or NKG2C T cell subset, CD4+ or CD8+ T cells, or bulk PBMC T cells (not recorded which). The V gene is TRBV11-3, the J gene TRBJ2-2; TCRdb calls TRBD1, which cannot be checked without DNA. This TCR derives from a woman between 18 and 75 years old in good health. CDR3: CASSLDPTGLNTGELFF. The entire variable domain, with the rest obtained from reference TRBV11-3 and TRBJ2-2, is as follows: EAGVVQSPRYKIIEKKQPVAFWCNPISGHNTLYWYLQNLGQGPELLIRYENEEAVDDSQLPKDRFSAERLKGVDSTLKIQPAELGDSAVYLCASSLDPTGLNTGELFFGEGSRLTVL.